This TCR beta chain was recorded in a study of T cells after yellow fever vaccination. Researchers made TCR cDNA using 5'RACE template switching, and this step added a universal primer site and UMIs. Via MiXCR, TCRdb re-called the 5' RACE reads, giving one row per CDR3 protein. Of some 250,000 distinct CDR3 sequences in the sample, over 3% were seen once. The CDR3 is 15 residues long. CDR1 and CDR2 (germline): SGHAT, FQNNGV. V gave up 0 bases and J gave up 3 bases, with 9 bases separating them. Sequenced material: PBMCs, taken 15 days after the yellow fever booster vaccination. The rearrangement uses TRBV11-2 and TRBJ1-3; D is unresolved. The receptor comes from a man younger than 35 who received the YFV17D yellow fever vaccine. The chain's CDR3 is CASSLDGPGGNTIYF. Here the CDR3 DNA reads TGTGCCAGCAGCTTAGATGGGCCAGGTGGAAACACCATATATTTT.